This TCR beta chain was captured in a study of cytomegalovirus exposure and HLA in healthy donors. Notes on this clone: The target antigen is unknown.

Findings and caveats of the study: A later analysis linked a missense DCLRE1C variant to TCR beta V- and J-gene trimming. HLA alleles were associated with 16,000 or so TCR beta sequences in a later analysis at 0.05 false discovery rate.

PCR involved 60 Vbeta and 13 Jbeta primers. The assay was immunoSEQ multiplex PCR, and TCRdb's table has in-frame clones only and misses some. The data hold 160,000 or so clones, with 81% observed a single time. V was clipped by 7 bases and J by 5 bases, with 17 bases between them. This CDR3 contains 15 residues. The germline V gene has CDR1 MNHNS and CDR2 SASEGT. This clonotype was sampled from a woman in her forties or fifties in good health and CMV-seronegative. The source material was PBMCs. The chain links TRBV6-1 to TRBJ2-2; TRBD2 is a possible D gene (6 bases). The CDR3 is CASILRRDLTGELFF. The CDR3 DNA is TGTGCCAGCATCCTAAGAAGGGACTTGACCGGGGAGCTGTTTTTT.